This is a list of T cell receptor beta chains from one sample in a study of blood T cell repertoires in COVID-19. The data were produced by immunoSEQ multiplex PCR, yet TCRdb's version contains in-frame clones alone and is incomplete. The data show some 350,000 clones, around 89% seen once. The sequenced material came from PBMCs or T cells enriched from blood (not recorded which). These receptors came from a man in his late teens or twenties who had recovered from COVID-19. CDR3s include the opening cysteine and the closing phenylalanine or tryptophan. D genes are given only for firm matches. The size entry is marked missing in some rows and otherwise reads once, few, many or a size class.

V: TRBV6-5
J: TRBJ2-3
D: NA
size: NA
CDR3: CASSQQGRVPDTQYF
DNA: TGTGCCAGCAGCCAACAGGGAAGGGTCCCAGATACGCAGTATTTT

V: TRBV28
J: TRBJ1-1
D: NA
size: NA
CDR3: CASSLSQGKAFF
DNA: TGTGCCAGCAGTTTGAGCCAGGGGAAAGCTTTCTTT

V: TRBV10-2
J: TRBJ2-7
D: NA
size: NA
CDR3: CASGAGYSYEQYF
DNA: TGCGCCAGCGGGGCGGGATACTCCTACGAGCAGTACTTC

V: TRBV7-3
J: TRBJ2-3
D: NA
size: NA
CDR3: CASSLRASDTQYF
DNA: TGTGCCAGCAGCCTCAGGGCTTCCGATACGCAGTATTTT

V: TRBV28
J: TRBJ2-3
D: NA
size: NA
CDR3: CASSPGLQNTDTQYF
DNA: TGTGCCAGCAGTCCCGGACTTCAAAACACAGATACGCAGTATTTT

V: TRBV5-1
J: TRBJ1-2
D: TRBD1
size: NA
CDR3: CASSLATGANYGYTF
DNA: TGCGCCAGCAGCTTGGCAACAGGGGCAAACTATGGCTACACCTTC

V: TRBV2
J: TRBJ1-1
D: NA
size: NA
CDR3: CASYTFRGNTEAFF
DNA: TGTGCCAGTTACACATTCCGGGGGAACACTGAAGCTTTCTTT

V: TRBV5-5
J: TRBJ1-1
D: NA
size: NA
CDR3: CASSLAAGTEAFF
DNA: TGTGCCAGCAGCTTGGCCGCAGGCACTGAAGCTTTCTTT

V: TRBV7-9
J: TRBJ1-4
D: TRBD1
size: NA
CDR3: CASSRIQGFEKLFF
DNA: TGTGCCAGCAGTCGAATACAGGGGTTTGAAAAACTGTTTTTT

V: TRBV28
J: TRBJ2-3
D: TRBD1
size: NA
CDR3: CASSLGQGVADTQYF
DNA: TGTGCCAGCAGTTTGGGACAGGGGGTGGCAGATACGCAGTATTTT

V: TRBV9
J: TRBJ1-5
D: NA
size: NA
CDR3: CASSVVPDLNQPQHF
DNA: TGTGCCAGCAGCGTAGTTCCAGATTTGAACCAGCCCCAGCATTTT

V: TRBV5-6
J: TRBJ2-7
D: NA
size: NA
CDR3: CASSLNRGYYEQYF
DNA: TGTGCCAGCAGCTTGAACAGAGGGTATTACGAGCAGTACTTC

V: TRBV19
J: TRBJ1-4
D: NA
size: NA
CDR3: CASSPGWGIPNEKLFF
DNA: TGTGCCAGTTCCCCAGGGTGGGGTATACCTAATGAAAAACTGTTTTTT

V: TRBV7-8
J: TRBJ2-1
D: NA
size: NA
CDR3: CASSRGRMGLANEQFF
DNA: TGTGCCAGCAGCCGAGGGAGAATGGGGTTAGCGAATGAGCAGTTCTTC

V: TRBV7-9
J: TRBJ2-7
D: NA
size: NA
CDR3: CASSLEVGPYEQYF
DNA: TGTGCCAGCAGCTTAGAGGTGGGGCCCTACGAGCAGTACTTC

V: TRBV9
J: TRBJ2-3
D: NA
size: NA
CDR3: CASSVGPDTQYF
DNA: TGTGCCAGCAGCGTAGGGCCAGATACGCAGTATTTT

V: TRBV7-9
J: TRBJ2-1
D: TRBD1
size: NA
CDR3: CASSLTGDNEQFF
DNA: TGTGCCAGCAGCTTAACAGGGGACAATGAGCAGTTCTTC

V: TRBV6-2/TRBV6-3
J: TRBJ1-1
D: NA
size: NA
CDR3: CASSYGSNMNTEAFF
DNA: TGTGCCAGCAGTTACGGGAGCAACATGAACACTGAAGCTTTCTTT

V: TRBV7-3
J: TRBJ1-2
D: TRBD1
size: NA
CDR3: CASSLNRETGNNYGYTF
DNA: TGTGCCAGCAGCTTAAATCGCGAGACAGGGAATAACTATGGCTACACCTTC

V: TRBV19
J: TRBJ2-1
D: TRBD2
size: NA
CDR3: CASTRGLAGGQEQFF
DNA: TGTGCCAGTACCCGCGGACTAGCGGGAGGGCAGGAGCAGTTCTTC

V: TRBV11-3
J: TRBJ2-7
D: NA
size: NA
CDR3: CASSLIWAPLRHEQYF
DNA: TGTGCCAGCAGCTTAATCTGGGCCCCCCTCCGGCACGAGCAGTACTTC

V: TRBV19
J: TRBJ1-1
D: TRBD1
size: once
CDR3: CASSIGGTGAFF
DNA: TGTGCCAGTAGTATCGGGGGGACAGGAGCTTTCTTT

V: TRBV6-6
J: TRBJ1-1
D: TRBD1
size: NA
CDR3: CASSYNTRGQLEAFF
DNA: TGTGCCAGCAGTTACAATACCAGGGGGCAGTTGGAAGCTTTCTTT

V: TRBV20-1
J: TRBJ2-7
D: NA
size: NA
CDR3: CSASGASSSYEQYF
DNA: TGCAGTGCTAGTGGTGCTAGCAGCTCCTACGAGCAGTACTTC

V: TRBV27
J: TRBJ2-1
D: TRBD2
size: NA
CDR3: CASSPPRDNRGLANNEQFF
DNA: TGTGCCAGCAGTCCCCCCCGGGACAATCGAGGACTAGCGAACAATGAGCAGTTCTTC

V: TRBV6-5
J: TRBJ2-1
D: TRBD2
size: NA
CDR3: CASRTSGRNEQFF
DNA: TGTGCCAGCAGAACTAGCGGGAGGAATGAGCAGTTCTTC

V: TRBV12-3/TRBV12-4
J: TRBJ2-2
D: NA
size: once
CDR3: CASSINTGELFF
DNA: TGTGCCAGCAGTATAAACACCGGGGAGCTGTTTTTT

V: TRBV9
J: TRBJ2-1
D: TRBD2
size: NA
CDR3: CASSVTGGGNNEQFF
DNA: TGTGCCAGCAGCGTAACCGGGGGAGGGAACAATGAGCAGTTCTTC

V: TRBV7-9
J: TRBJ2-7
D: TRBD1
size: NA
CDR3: CASSSKGAQGANEQYF
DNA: TGTGCCAGCAGCTCTAAGGGGGCCCAGGGGGCGAACGAGCAGTACTTC

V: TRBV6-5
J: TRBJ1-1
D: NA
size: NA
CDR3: CASSYQGSVTEAFF
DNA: TGTGCCAGCAGTTACCAGGGCAGTGTAACTGAAGCTTTCTTT

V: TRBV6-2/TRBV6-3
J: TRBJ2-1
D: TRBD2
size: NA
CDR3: CASTPGLDYNEQFF
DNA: TGTGCCAGCACCCCGGGACTAGACTACAATGAGCAGTTCTTC

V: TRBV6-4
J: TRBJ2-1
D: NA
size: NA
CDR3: CASSDGGAGNEQFF
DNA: TGTGCCAGCAGTGACGGGGGGGCCGGGAATGAGCAGTTCTTC

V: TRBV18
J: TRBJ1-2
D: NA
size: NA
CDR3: CASSPPSGPNYGYTF
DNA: TGTGCCAGCTCACCACCATCAGGGCCTAACTATGGCTACACCTTC

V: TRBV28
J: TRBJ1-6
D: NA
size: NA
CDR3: CASSFRRSLHF
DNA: TGTGCCAGCAGTTTTCGTCGGTCCCTCCACTTT

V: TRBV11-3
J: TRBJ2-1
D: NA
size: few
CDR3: CASSRDSYNEQFF
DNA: TGTGCCAGCAGCCGGGACTCCTACAATGAGCAGTTCTTC

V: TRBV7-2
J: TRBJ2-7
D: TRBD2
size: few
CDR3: CASSSHLAGGREQYF
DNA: TGTGCCAGCAGCTCTCATCTAGCGGGAGGGCGCGAGCAGTACTTC

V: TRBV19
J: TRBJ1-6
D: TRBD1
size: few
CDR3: CASSIGDRINSPLHF
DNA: TGTGCCAGTAGTATCGGGGACAGGATCAATTCACCCCTCCACTTT

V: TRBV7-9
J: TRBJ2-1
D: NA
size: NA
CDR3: CASRPRPRLRVDEQFF
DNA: TGTGCCAGCAGGCCTAGGCCGAGACTAAGAGTGGATGAGCAGTTCTTC

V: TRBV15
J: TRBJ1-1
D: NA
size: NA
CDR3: CATSRREGMNTEAFF
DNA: TGTGCCACCAGCAGACGGGAGGGAATGAACACTGAAGCTTTCTTT

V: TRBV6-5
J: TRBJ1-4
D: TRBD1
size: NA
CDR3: CASSYRGLSNEKLFF
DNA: TGTGCCAGCAGTTACAGGGGGCTTAGTAATGAAAAACTGTTTTTT

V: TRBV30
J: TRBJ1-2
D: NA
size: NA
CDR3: CAWGRGASTGYTF
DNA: TGTGCCTGGGGACGAGGAGCGTCGACTGGCTACACCTTC

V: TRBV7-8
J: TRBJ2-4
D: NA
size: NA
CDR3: CASSLQQLLGLNIQYF
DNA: TGTGCCAGCAGCCTCCAACAGCTGTTGGGCCTAAACATTCAGTACTTC

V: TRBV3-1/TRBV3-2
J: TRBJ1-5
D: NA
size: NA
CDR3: CASSQISNQPQHF
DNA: TGTGCCAGCAGCCAAATAAGCAATCAGCCCCAGCATTTT

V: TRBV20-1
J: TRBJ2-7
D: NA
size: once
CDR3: CSALRSYEQYF
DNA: TGCAGTGCTCTTAGATCCTACGAGCAGTACTTC

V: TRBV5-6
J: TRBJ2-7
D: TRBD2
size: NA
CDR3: CASSQSGRTSYEQYF
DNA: TGTGCCAGCAGCCAGAGCGGGAGGACCTCCTACGAGCAGTACTTC

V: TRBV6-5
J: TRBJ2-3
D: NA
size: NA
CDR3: CASKVSHTQYF
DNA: TGTGCCAGCAAGGTTAGCCATACGCAGTATTTT

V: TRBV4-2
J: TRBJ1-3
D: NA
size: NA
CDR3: CASSQEGARTGSGNTIYF
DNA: TGTGCCAGCAGCCAAGAAGGTGCCCGAACAGGGTCTGGAAACACCATATATTTT

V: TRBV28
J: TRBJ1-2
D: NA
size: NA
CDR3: CASSLRGYGYTF
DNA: TGTGCCAGCAGTTTACGCGGCTATGGCTACACCTTC

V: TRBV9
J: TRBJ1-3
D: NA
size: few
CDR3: CASSPLYRSPGNTIYF
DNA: TGTGCCAGCAGCCCCCTCTATAGATCCCCTGGAAACACCATATATTTT

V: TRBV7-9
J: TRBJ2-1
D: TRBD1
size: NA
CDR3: CASSPRQGLYNEQFF
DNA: TGTGCCAGCAGTCCTAGACAGGGTTTATACAATGAGCAGTTCTTC

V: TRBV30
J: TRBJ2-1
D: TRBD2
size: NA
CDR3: CASWVAGGQFF
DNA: TGTGCCTCGTGGGTAGCGGGAGGGCAGTTCTTC

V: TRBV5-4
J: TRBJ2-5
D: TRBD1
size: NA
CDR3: CASSLVTGGQETQYF
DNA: TGTGCCAGCAGCTTGGTCACAGGGGGCCAAGAGACCCAGTACTTC